This TCR beta chain was profiled in a study of blood T cell repertoires in COVID-19. V lost 5 bases and J lost 4; bases outside the gene matches: 5. The CDR3 is 15 amino acids. Germline loops: CDR1 LNHDA, CDR2 SQIVND (reference sequence). The authors' processing: Amplification of reference gene primers provided the estimated nucleated cell counts. Libraries were prepared by immunoSEQ multiplex PCR; TCRdb keeps only in-frame clonotypes and omits some of them. V, J and clone size are taken as reported in that table, and D and trimming were inferred from the DNA itself. The sample shows some 38,000 clones, about 89% of them seen only once.

This rearrangement joins TRBV19 to TRBJ2-7; 13 bases are a match to TRBD2. The specimen sequenced was peripheral blood. The TCR comes from a man aged 50-59 years with active COVID-19. CDR3 amino acids: CASSPGTSGVYEQYF. Here the CDR3 DNA reads TGTGCCAGTAGTCCGGGGACTAGCGGGGTTTACGAGCAGTACTTC. The whole variable domain, remainder taken from reference TRBV19 and TRBJ2-7, is DGGITQSPKYLFRKEGQNVTLSCEQNLNHDAMYWYRQDPGQGLRLIYYSQIVNDFQKGDIAEGYSVSREKKESFPLTVTSAQKNPTAFYLCASSPGTSGVYEQYFGPGTRLTVT.